The clone carrying this T cell receptor beta chain was observed once. The data were taken from a study of blood T cell repertoires in COVID-19. Study in general: The United States, Italy and Spain provided the acute and convalescent COVID-19 samples.

The ends were cut back, 7 bases at V and 5 bases at J, with 18 bases in the middle. Germline loops: CDR1 SGHRS, CDR2 YFSETQ. The CDR3 is 14 residues long. TCRdb's table, derived via immunoSEQ multiplex PCR, lists solely in-frame clones and lacks some. The table records 150,000 to 200,000 clones, 80% to 85% of them present only once. The specimen was peripheral blood. The sequence came from a woman aged 25-40 years with acute or convalescent COVID-19. The genes are TRBV5-1 and TRBJ1-1; no firm D call. The CDR3 bases are TGCGCCAGCGGGGTCGGGGATAGAGGGACTGAAGCTTTCTTT. Encoded protein: CASGVGDRGTEAFF.